This T cell receptor (beta chain) appears in the sequencing data of a study of T cell responses to AZD1222 COVID-19 vaccine. Points on this clone: Its target is not known.

Libraries were prepared by immunoSEQ multiplex PCR; TCRdb keeps only in-frame clonotypes and omits some of them. Among 130,000 to 150,000 clones listed, roughly 88% were seen once. Investigators merged groups given second doses at roughly 4 or roughly 12 weeks. Trimming removed 6 bases from V and 4 bases from J; junction bases left unmatched: 4. This CDR3 is built from 15 residues. CDR1 is SEHNR, CDR2 FQNEAQ, per germline (reference sequence). General study results and limits: Repertoire sampling was restricted to post-peak T cell response timepoints. Donors, mostly white British, included more females; clonal diversity was possibly underestimated.

The chain links TRBV7-9 to TRBJ2-1; TRBD2 matches 12 bases. The sequences come from peripheral blood, collected 28 days after the second AZD1222 dose. This receptor was taken from an adult who received the AZD1222 COVID-19 vaccine. The CDR3 is CASRKGLAGYNEQFF. The DNA for the CDR3 is TGTGCCAGCAGAAAAGGACTAGCGGGGTACAATGAGCAGTTCTTC.